This TCR beta chain stems from a study of T cells in tumors after PD-1 blockade. For the study at large: Treatment was either pembrolizumab 200 mg every 3 weeks or cemiplimab 350 mg every 2 weeks. Regarding the study as a whole: Blood contained about 40% of the tumor's TCR clonotypes.

Turning to this clone: Its antigen is unidentified.

Sequencing was performed with immunoSEQ multiplex PCR; in TCRdb, only in-frame clones are kept and a portion is missing. The table lists about 47,000 clones, more than 70% of them singletons. Tumor or blood genomic DNA was sequenced, with inputs of about 550 ng to 6,004 ng. This CDR3 comprises 15 residues. V lost 1 base to trimming and J lost 6 bases, with 12 bases between them. The germline gives CDR1 MNHEY, CDR2 SVGEGT. The genes are TRBV6-2 or TRBV6-3 and TRBJ2-2, with a weak D call TRBD2 (6 bases). The sample consisted of PBMCs, taken before anti-PD-1 treatment. The sequence was collected from a human donor with basal cell carcinoma. CDR3 sequence reads: CASSYFVGGAGELFF. The CDR3 DNA reads TGTGCCAGCAGTTACTTTGTTGGCGGGGCCGGGGAGCTGTTTTTT.